The rows below give T cell receptor beta chains drawn from one sample of a study of T cells in Graves' hyperthyroidism and ophthalmopathy. TCRdb recomputed calls from the multiplex PCR reads with MiXCR, one row per CDR3 protein. The sample lists around 800,000 distinct CDR3 sequences; approximately 40% were seen once. Input material: blood. These receptor sequences come from a man aged 18 to 30 with Graves' hyperthyroidism. The CDR3 runs from the conserved cysteine through the conserved F or W. A D gene is named only where the DNA matches it firmly. Where a row states a size, it is once, few, many or the class of an expanded clone; other rows omit it.

d_call clone_size j_call v_call cdr3_nt cdr3_aa
. few TRBJ1-5 TRBV5-6 TGTGCCAGCAGCTTGGCCGGGGGGGCGAATCAGCCCCAGCATTTT CASSLAGGANQPQHF
TRBD1 many TRBJ2-5 TRBV7-7 TGTGCTAGCAGCTTGACAGGGGTCATGGGAGAGACCCAGTACTTC CASSLTGVMGETQYF
. few TRBJ1-5 TRBV5-1 TGCGCCAGCTCACGGACCGGGGACCTCGACCAGCCCCAGCATTTT CASSRTGDLDQPQHF
TRBD1 many TRBJ1-6 TRBV25-1 TGTGCCAGCAGTGACGGGACAGATAATTCACCCCTCCACTTT CASSDGTDNSPLHF
TRBD1 many TRBJ2-5 TRBV9 TGTGCCAGCAGCGTGGGGACAGCCCTCTTCCAAGAGACCCAGTACTTC CASSVGTALFQETQYF
. few TRBJ1-1 TRBV7-9 TGTGCCAGCAGCCAACCTCCCCCGACAGGTGGAGCTTTCTTT CASSQPPPTGGAFF
. many TRBJ2-7 TRBV7-8 TGTGCCAGCAGCTTGACTGGGTCTGGCGAGCAGTACTTC CASSLTGSGEQYF
TRBD2 once TRBJ2-5 TRBV2 TGTGCCAGCAGTGAATTGGGGACTATACAAGAGACCCAGTACTTC CASSELGTIQETQYF
. . TRBJ1-1 TRBV7-9 TGTGCCACCACAGGGCCGACAATGAACACTGAAGCTTTCTTT CATTGPTMNTEAFF
TRBD1 . TRBJ1-4 TRBV7-9 TGTGCCAGCAGCTTAGCCGCGGACAGGGTTGGTTACAATGAAAAACTGTTTTTT CASSLAADRVGYNEKLFF
. . TRBJ1-2 TRBV6-1 TGTGCCAGCAGTCAACCAGACGGAAACTATGGCTACACCTTC CASSQPDGNYGYTF
TRBD1 . TRBJ2-7 TRBV29-1 TGCAGCGGGTTAACAGGGGAGTCCTACGAGCAGTACTTC CSGLTGESYEQYF
. . TRBJ1-4 TRBV10-3 TGTGCCAGCAGTGAAGCGGCAGGGGTTAATGAAAAACTGTTTTTT CASSEAAGVNEKLFF
. . TRBJ2-7 TRBV7-6 TGTGCCAGCAGCGCAGTCGTGGAGAGAGGGAACTACGAGCAGTACTTC CASSAVVERGNYEQYF
. few TRBJ1-2 TRBV29-1 TGCAGCGTTAAAAGGGGGGGGGGTCGAGGCTACACCTTC CSVKRGGGRGYTF
TRBD2 . TRBJ2-5 TRBV7-9 TGTGCCAGCAGCCCGGGGACTAGCGGGGGGGCAGAGACCCAGTACTTC CASSPGTSGGAETQYF
TRBD1 . TRBJ2-7 TRBV10-3 TGTGCCATCAGTGTAGACAGGGATCAGCCCCAGCAGTACTTC CAISVDRDQPQQYF
TRBD2 few TRBJ2-7 TRBV20-1 TGCAGTGCTACAAAACCGGGACTACCATACGAGCAGTACTTC CSATKPGLPYEQYF
TRBD2 once TRBJ2-5 TRBV7-2 TGTGCCAGCAGCCCAGAGGGACTAGCGGAGACCCAGTACTTC CASSPEGLAETQYF
. . TRBJ2-7 TRBV7-6 TGTGCCAGCACTTACAATGCCGGCGCCGAGCAGTACTTC CASTYNAGAEQYF
. few TRBJ1-4 TRBV6-5 TGTGCCAGCAGCAAAGCGATCCAGGGAAATAATGAAAAACTGTTTTTT CASSKAIQGNNEKLFF
TRBD1 . TRBJ1-1 TRBV20-1 TGCAGTGCTAGAGTAGGTCAGGGGGCTACGGTGAACACTGAAGCTTTCTTT CSARVGQGATVNTEAFF
. many TRBJ1-1 TRBV20-1 TGCAGTGCTCCACAGGTCGAAGCTTTCTTT CSAPQVEAFF
TRBD1 few TRBJ1-2 TRBV20-1 TGCAGTGCTAGACCCCCCCAGGGGGCTGGGGGCTACACCTTC CSARPPQGAGGYTF
. . TRBJ2-7 TRBV4-2 TGTGCCAGCAGCCAAATCGATGGAGTTGTGTACGAGCAGTACTTC CASSQIDGVVYEQYF
. many TRBJ1-6 TRBV29-1 TGCAGCGTTGAGGACCAGACAGACGGGAATTCACCCCTCCACTTT CSVEDQTDGNSPLHF
TRBD1 many TRBJ2-7 TRBV29-1 TGCAGCGTTGTAGGGACAGGCTTGGGATACGAGCAGTACTTC CSVVGTGLGYEQYF
TRBD1 . TRBJ1-5 TRBV5-1 TGCGCCAGCAGCTTATGCCTGAGACAGGGTGTCGACAATCAGCCCCAGCATTTT CASSLCLRQGVDNQPQHF
TRBD2 many TRBJ2-7 TRBV20-1 TGCAGTGCTAGAAAGGCCAGCGGGAGTCCTCACGAGCAGTACTTC CSARKASGSPHEQYF
. . TRBJ2-7 TRBV29-1 TGCAGCGTTGCCTGGCCTTGGGGCTACGAGCAGTACTTC CSVAWPWGYEQYF
. . TRBJ2-5 TRBV10-3 TGTGCCATCAGTGTGGCGGGGCGGCAAGAGACCCAGTACTTC CAISVAGRQETQYF
TRBD1 . TRBJ2-7 TRBV7-2 TGTGCCAGCAGCCAAGATCTGGGACAGGGATTCGAGCAGTACTTC CASSQDLGQGFEQYF
TRBD2 . TRBJ2-5 TRBV20-1 TGCAGTGCGATCGGTGGGGCGGGGGTCGAAGAGACCCAGTACTTC CSAIGGAGVEETQYF
. . TRBJ2-7 TRBV7-9 TGTGCCAGCAGCCCTCGCGGAAGGGCTCCTTACGAGCAGTACTTC CASSPRGRAPYEQYF
TRBD1 . TRBJ2-5 TRBV7-6 TGTGCCAGCAGCCCTTGGACAGGGAACCAAGAGACCCAGTACTTC CASSPWTGNQETQYF
. once TRBJ1-1 TRBV29-1 TGCAGCTTAGGGACGAACACTGAAGCTTTCTTT CSLGTNTEAFF
. . TRBJ1-5 TRBV6-5 TGTGCCAGCAAGGAGACCGCCAATCAGCCCCAGCATTTT CASKETANQPQHF
TRBD1 many TRBJ1-6 TRBV12-3/TRBV12-4 TGTGCCAGCAGTTCCGGGACAGGGGATTCACCCCTCCACTTT CASSSGTGDSPLHF
. many TRBJ1-1 TRBV25-1 TGTGCCAGCAGGAAATCAGGGGTGAACACTGAAGCTTTCTTT CASRKSGVNTEAFF
. many TRBJ1-1 TRBV7-6 TGTGCCAGCAGCCTCTGGGGGGGAGGCACTGAAGCTTTCTTT CASSLWGGGTEAFF